This T cell receptor beta chain was captured by sequencing in a study of blood T cell repertoires in COVID-19. The CDR3 totals 12 residues. The V gene lost 4 bases and the J gene lost 8 bases, with 11 bases spanning the gap. Seattle researchers signed up patients amid active infection and tracked them longitudinally. To note about this clone: The sample carries other DNA sequences with the same CDR3.

Original analysis: The authors estimated nucleated cell counts from reference gene primer amplification. TCRdb keeps only in-frame clones here, not all; method: immunoSEQ multiplex PCR. The DNA was the basis for D and trimming; V, J and clone size are from that table. This sample has some 180,000 clones, with about 81% found just once. This sequence originates from a woman aged 60-70 years with COVID-19, enrolled during active disease. J is TRBJ1-1 and V is TRBV12-3 or TRBV12-4; possibly TRBD1 for D (5 bases). The sequencing sample was made of peripheral blood. This chain's CDR3 is CASSSGGTEAFF. The DNA for the CDR3 is TGTGCCAGCAGTTCCGGGGGGACCGAAGCTTTCTTT.